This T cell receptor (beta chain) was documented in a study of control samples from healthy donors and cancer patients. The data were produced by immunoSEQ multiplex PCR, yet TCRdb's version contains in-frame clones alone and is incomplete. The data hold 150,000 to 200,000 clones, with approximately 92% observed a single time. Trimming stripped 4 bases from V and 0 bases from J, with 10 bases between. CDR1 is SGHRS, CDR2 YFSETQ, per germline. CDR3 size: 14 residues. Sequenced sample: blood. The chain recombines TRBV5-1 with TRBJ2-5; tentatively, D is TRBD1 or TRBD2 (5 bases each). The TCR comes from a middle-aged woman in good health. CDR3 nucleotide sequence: TGCGCCAGCAGCCTCCGGGGCAACCAAGAGACCCAGTACTTC. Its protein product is CASSLRGNQETQYF.